The entry below gives a single T cell receptor (beta chain) sequence along with its context. Its specificity is unknown. Subsets obtained from CD4+ cells comprised CD45RA+ naive and CD45RA-negative memory cells. This sample was included in a study of shared clonotypes between healthy human individuals. The study's findings and limits: All-four-donor shared clonotypes had higher generation probabilities than non-shared clonotypes did. Sharing across four donors was seen in about 5% of naive CD4 clonotypes.

Only in-frame clones appear in the TCRdb table, and some are missing; sequencing was by immunoSEQ multiplex PCR. Of about 660,000 clones in the sample, about 74% are singletons; the top ten hold less than 2%. The CDR3 contains 15 residues. Germline lookup yields CDR1 SNHLY and CDR2 FYNNEI. V shed 6 bases, J shed 5 bases, and the junction held 11 bases outside the gene matches. Sample: memory CD4+ T cells sorted from blood. Subset meaning: CD45RA-negative fraction. This clonotype originated in a woman aged 25 to 39 in good health. The chain couples TRBV2 to TRBJ2-7; 9 bases are a match to TRBD1. This CDR3 is CASSREWTGDNEQYF. In DNA form, the CDR3 reads TGTGCCAGCAGCCGAGAATGGACAGGGGACAACGAGCAGTACTTC. The complete variable domain, with remaining parts taken from reference TRBV2 and TRBJ2-7, reads EPEVTQTPSHQVTQMGQEVILRCVPISNHLYFYWYRQILGQKVEFLVSFYNNEISEKSEIFDDQFSVERPDGSNFTLKIRSTKLEDSAMYFCASSREWTGDNEQYFGPGTRLTVT.